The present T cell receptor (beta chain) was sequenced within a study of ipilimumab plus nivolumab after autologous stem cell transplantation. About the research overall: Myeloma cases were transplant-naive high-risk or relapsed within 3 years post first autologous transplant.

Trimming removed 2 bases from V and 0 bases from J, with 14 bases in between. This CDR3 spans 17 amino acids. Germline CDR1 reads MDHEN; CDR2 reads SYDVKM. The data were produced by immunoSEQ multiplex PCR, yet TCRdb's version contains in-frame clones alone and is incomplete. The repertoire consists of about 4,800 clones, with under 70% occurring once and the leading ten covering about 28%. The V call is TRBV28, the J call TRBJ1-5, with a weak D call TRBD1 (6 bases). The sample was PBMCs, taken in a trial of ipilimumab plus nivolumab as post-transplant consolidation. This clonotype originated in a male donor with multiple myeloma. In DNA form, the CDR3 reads TGTGCCAGCAGTTTACCTGACAGGCTCTATAGCAATCAGCCCCAGCATTTT. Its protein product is CASSLPDRLYSNQPQHF.